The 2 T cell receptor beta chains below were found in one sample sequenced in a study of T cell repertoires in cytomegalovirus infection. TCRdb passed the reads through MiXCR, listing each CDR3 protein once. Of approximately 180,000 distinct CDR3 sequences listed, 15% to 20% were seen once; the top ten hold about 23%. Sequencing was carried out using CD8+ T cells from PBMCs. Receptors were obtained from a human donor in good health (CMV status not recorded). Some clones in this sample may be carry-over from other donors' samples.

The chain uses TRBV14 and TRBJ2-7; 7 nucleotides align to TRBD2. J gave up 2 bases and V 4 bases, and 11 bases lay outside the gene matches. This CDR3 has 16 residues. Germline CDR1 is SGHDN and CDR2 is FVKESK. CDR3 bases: TGTGCCAGCAGCCTCTACGGCGGGGGAGCAACCTACGAGCAGTACTTC. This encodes CASSLYGGGATYEQYF.

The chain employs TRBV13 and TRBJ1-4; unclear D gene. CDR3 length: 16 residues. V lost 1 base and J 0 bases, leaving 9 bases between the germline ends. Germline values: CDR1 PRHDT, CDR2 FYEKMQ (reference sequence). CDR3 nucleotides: TGTGCCAGCAGCTTAGCGCGTCGCACAACTAATGAAAAACTGTTTTTT. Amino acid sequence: CASSLARRTTNEKLFF.